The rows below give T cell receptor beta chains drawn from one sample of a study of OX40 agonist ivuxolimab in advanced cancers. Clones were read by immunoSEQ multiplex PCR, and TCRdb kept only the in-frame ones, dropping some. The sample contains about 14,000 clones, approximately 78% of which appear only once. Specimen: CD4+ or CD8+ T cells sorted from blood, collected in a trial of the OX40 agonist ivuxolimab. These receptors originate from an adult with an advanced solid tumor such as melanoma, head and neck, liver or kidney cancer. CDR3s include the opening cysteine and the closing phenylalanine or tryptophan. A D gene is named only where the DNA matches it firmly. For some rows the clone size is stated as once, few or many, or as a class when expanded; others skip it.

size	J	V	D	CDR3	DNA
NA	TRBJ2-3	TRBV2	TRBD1	CAPATGRADTQYF	TGTGCCCCTGCGACAGGGCGGGCAGATACGCAGTATTTT
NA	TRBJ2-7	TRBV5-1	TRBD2	CASSRYGTSGSYEQYF	TGCGCCAGCAGCAGATACGGGACTAGCGGATCCTACGAGCAGTACTTC
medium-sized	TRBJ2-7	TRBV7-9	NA	CASTDTIGTSAYEQYF	TGTGCCAGCACCGATACCATTGGGACTTCAGCCTACGAGCAGTACTTC
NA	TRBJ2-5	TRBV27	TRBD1	CASSLWDRGKETQYF	TGTGCCAGCAGTTTGTGGGACAGGGGAAAAGAGACCCAGTACTTC
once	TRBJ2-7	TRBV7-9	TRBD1	CASSPQGASYEQYF	TGTGCCAGCAGCCCCCAGGGGGCGTCCTACGAGCAGTACTTC
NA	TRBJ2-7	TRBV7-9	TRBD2	CASSPPGGYEQYF	TGTGCCAGCAGCCCCCCGGGGGGCTACGAGCAGTACTTC
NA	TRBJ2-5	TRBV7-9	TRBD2	CASSRILAGQETQYF	TGTGCCAGCAGCCGTATACTAGCGGGGCAAGAGACCCAGTACTTC
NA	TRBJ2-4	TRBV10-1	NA	CASIEPGSKNIQYF	TGCGCCAGCATAGAACCGGGCTCCAAAAACATTCAGTACTTC
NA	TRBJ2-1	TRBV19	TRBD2	CASSSPRTSGRLVWHEQFF	TGTGCCAGTAGTTCACCACGGACTAGCGGGAGGTTGGTTTGGCATGAGCAGTTCTTC
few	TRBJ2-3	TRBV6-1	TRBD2	CASSLTSGGVDTQYF	TGTGCCAGCAGTTTAACTAGCGGGGGGGTAGATACGCAGTATTTT
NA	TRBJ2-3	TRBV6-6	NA	CASSYSDTQYF	TGTGCCAGCAGTTACTCGGATACGCAGTATTTT
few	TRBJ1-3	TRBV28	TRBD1	CASSMTGAVGNTIYF	TGTGCCAGCAGCATGACAGGGGCGGTTGGAAACACCATATATTTT
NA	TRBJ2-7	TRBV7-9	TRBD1	CASTGGTGGQTEQYF	TGTGCCAGCACTGGTGGGACAGGGGGACAGACCGAGCAGTACTTC
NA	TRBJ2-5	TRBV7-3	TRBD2	CASSQSSLAETQYF	TGTGCCAGCAGCCAGTCCTCACTAGCGGAGACCCAGTACTTC
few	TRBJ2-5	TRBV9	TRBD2	CASSVESGGVWETQYF	TGTGCCAGCAGCGTGGAGAGCGGGGGAGTGTGGGAGACCCAGTACTTC
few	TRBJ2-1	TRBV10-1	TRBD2	CASRRLAVAYNEQFF	TGCGCCAGCAGGAGACTAGCGGTAGCCTACAATGAGCAGTTCTTC
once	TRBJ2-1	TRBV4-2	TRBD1	CASSQEFTGTAYNEQFF	TGTGCCAGCAGCCAAGAGTTTACCGGGACAGCCTACAATGAGCAGTTCTTC
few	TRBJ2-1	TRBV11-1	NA	CASSRGRNEQFF	TGTGCCAGCAGCAGGGGCAGGAATGAGCAGTTCTTC
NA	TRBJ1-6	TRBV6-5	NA	CASSYRGPLRSPLHF	TGTGCCAGCAGTTATCGTGGGCCATTAAGATCACCCCTCCACTTT
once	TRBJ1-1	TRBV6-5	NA	CASSYSTVNTEAFF	TGTGCCAGCAGTTACTCGACGGTGAACACTGAAGCTTTCTTT
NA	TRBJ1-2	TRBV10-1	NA	CASLQPGTRAGGYTF	TGCGCCAGCCTTCAACCGGGGACACGGGCGGGGGGCTACACCTTC
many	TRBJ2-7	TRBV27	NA	CASSPPSYEQYF	TGTGCCAGCAGTCCCCCGTCCTACGAGCAGTACTTC
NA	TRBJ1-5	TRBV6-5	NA	CASSSGRTDNQPQHF	TGTGCCAGCAGTTCGGGTCGGACAGACAATCAGCCCCAGCATTTT
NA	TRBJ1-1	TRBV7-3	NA	CASSLSGGTEAFF	TGTGCCAGCAGCTTAAGTGGGGGCACTGAAGCTTTCTTT
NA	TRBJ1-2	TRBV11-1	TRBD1	CASSISGTADYGYTF	TGTGCCAGCAGCATATCCGGGACAGCTGACTATGGCTACACCTTC
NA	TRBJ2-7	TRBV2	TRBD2	CATRLDSGGYEQYF	TGTGCCACTAGACTAGATAGCGGGGGGTACGAGCAGTACTTC
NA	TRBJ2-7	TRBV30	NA	CAWSQGRERGEQYF	TGTGCCTGGAGTCAAGGCAGGGAACGAGGCGAGCAGTACTTC
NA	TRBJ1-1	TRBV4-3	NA	CASSQENGYTEAFF	TGCGCCAGCAGCCAAGAAAATGGGTACACTGAAGCTTTCTTT
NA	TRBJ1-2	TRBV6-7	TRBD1	CASSPVTGTGNYGYTF	TGTGCCAGCAGCCCTGTAACTGGGACAGGGAACTATGGCTACACCTTC
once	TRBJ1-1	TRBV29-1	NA	CSVEVGPTNTEAFF	TGCAGCGTTGAAGTTGGGCCGACGAACACTGAAGCTTTCTTT
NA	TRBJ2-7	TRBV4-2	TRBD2	CASTLGRGNYEQYF	TGTGCCAGCACCCTCGGGCGGGGGAACTACGAGCAGTACTTC
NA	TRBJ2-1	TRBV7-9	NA	CASSSQGVEQFF	TGTGCCAGCAGCTCCCAGGGAGTTGAGCAGTTCTTC
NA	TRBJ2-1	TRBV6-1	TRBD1	CASTRDRGLNEQFF	TGTGCCAGCACCCGGGACAGGGGATTAAATGAGCAGTTCTTC
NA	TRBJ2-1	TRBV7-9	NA	CASTFGRGNEQFF	TGTGCCAGCACCTTCGGGCGAGGGAATGAGCAGTTCTTC
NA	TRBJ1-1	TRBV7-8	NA	CASSLMPSSTEAFF	TGTGCCAGCAGCTTAATGCCCTCGAGCACTGAAGCTTTCTTT
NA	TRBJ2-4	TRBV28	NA	CASSLSPAYAAKNIQYF	TGTGCCAGCAGTTTATCTCCCGCCTACGCAGCCAAAAACATTCAGTACTTC
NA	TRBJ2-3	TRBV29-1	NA	CSTRGGGPDTQYF	TGCAGCACAAGAGGAGGGGGGCCAGATACGCAGTATTTT
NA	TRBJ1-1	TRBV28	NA	CASNDQDSTEAFF	TGTGCCAGCAACGACCAGGATTCCACTGAAGCTTTCTTT
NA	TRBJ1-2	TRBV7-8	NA	CASSLSLTATYGYTF	TGTGCCAGCAGCTTAAGTTTAACAGCTACTTATGGCTACACCTTC
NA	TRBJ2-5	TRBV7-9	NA	CASSRGAGKETQYF	TGTGCCAGCAGCCGGGGGGCAGGCAAAGAGACCCAGTACTTC
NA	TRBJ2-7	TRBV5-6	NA	CASSWGGSRYEQYF	TGTGCCAGCAGCTGGGGGGGCAGCCGCTACGAGCAGTACTTC
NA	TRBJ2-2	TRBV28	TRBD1	CASSTRTGVTGELFF	TGTGCCAGCAGTACGCGGACAGGGGTAACCGGGGAGCTGTTTTTT
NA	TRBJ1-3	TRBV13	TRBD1	CASSSMRQGTGNTIYF	TGTGCCAGCAGCTCTATGAGACAGGGGACTGGAAACACCATATATTTT
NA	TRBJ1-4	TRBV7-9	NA	CASSLRGADEKLFF	TGTGCCAGCAGCTTAAGGGGGGCCGACGAAAAACTGTTTTTT
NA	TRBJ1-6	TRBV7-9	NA	CASSSYTAPLHF	TGTGCCAGCAGCTCCTACACCGCCCCCCTCCACTTT
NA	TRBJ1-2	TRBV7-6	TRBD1	CASSPVTGTGNYGYTF	TGTGCCAGCAGCCCTGTAACTGGGACAGGGAACTATGGCTACACCTTC
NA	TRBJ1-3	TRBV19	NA	CASSTDSGNTIYF	TGTGCCAGTAGTACAGACTCTGGAAACACCATATATTTT
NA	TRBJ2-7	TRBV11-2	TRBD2	CASSGGGGLRPYEQYF	TGTGCCAGCAGCGGAGGCGGGGGGCTTAGGCCCTACGAGCAGTACTTC
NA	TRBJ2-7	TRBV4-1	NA	CASSQEEQIFSYEQYF	TGCGCCAGCAGCCAAGAGGAACAGATCTTTTCCTACGAGCAGTACTTC
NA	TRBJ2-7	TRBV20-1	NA	CSANEAYEQYF	TGCAGTGCTAATGAAGCCTACGAGCAGTACTTC
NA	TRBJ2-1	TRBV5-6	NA	CASSLGRSRNEQFF	TGTGCCAGCAGCTTGGGTCGGAGTAGGAATGAGCAGTTCTTC
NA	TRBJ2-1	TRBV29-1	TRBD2	CSVEDLTGTRDNEQFF	TGCAGCGTTGAAGATCTGACCGGGACTAGAGACAATGAGCAGTTCTTC
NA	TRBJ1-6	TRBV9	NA	CASSVEGTDNSPLHF	TGTGCCAGCAGCGTAGAAGGGACCGATAATTCACCCCTCCACTTT
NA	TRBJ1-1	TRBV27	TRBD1	CASRGRGPEAFF	TGTGCCAGCCGAGGGAGGGGGCCTGAAGCTTTCTTT
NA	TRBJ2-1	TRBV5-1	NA	CASSWDPLDEQFF	TGCGCCAGCAGCTGGGACCCTCTTGATGAGCAGTTCTTC
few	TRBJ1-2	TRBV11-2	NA	CASSLGGHYGYTF	TGTGCCAGCAGCTTAGGGGGACACTATGGCTACACCTTC
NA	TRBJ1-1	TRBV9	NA	CASSAGVVNTEAFF	TGTGCCAGCAGCGCCGGGGTAGTGAACACTGAAGCTTTCTTT
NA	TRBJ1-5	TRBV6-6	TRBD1	CASSYLVRGDQPQHF	TGTGCCAGCAGTTACCTGGTCAGGGGGGATCAGCCCCAGCATTTT
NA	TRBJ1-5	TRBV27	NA	CASSLSQYSNQPQHF	TGTGCCAGCAGTTTAAGTCAATATAGCAATCAGCCCCAGCATTTT
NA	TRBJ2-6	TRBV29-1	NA	CSASRQPGANVLTF	TGCAGCGCTAGCCGACAGCCTGGGGCCAACGTCCTGACTTTC